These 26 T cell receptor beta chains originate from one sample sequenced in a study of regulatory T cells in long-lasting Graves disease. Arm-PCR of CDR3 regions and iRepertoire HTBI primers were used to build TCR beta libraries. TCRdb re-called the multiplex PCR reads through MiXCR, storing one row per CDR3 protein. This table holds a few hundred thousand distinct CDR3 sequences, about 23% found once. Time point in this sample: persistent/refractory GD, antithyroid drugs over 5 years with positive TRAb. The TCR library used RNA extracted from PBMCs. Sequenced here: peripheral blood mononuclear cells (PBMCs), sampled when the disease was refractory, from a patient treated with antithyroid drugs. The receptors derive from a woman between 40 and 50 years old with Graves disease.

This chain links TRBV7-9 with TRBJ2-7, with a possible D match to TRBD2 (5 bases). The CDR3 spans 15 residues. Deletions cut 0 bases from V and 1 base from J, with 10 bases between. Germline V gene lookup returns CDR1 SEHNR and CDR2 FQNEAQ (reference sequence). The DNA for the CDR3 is TGTGCCAGCAGCTTAGCCGGAGGCTTTTCCTACGAGCAGTACTTC. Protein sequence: CASSLAGGFSYEQYF.

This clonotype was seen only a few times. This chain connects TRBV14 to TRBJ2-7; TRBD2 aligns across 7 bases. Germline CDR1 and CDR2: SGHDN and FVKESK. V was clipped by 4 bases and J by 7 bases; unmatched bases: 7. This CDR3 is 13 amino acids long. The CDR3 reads CASSPTSVSEQYF. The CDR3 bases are TGTGCCAGCAGCCCCACTAGCGTTAGTGAGCAGTACTTC.

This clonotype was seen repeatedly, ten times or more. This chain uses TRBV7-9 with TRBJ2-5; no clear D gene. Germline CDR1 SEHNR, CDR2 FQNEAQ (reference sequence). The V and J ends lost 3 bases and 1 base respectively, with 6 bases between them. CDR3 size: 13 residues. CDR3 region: CASSFFSQETQYF. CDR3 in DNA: TGTGCCAGCAGCTTTTTCAGCCAAGAGACCCAGTACTTC.

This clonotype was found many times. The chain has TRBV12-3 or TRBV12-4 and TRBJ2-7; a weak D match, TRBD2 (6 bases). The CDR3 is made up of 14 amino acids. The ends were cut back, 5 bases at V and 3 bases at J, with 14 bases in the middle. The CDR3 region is CASSPTRYYYEQYF. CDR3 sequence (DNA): TGTGCCAGCAGTCCGACTAGGTACTACTACGAGCAGTACTTC.

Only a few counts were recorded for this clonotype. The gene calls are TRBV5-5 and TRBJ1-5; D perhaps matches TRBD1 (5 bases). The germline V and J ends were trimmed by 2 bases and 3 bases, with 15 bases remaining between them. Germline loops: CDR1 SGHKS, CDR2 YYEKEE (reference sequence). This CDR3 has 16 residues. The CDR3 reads CASSFGTRTLNQPQHF. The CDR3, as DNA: TGTGCCAGCAGCTTCGGGACCAGGACCCTCAATCAGCCCCAGCATTTT.

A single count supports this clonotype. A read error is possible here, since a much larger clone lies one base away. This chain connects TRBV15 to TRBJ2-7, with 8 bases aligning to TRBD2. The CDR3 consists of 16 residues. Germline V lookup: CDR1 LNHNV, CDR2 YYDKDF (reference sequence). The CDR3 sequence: CATSRTHGTSPYEQHF. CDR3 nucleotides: TGTGCCACCAGCAGAACTCACGGGACTAGTCCATACGAGCAGCACTTC. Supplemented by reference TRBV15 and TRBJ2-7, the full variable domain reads DAMVIQNPRYQVTQFGKPVTLSCSQTLNHNVMYWYQQKSSQAPKLLFHYYDKDFNNEADTPDNFQSRRPNTSFCFLDIRSPGLGDTAMYLCATSRTHGTSPYEQHFGPGTRLTVT.

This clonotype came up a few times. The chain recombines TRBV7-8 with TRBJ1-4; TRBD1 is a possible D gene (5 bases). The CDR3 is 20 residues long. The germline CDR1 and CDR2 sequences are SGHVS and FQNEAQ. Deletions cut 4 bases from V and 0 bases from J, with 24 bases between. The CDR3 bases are TGTGCCAGCAGCTCCAGACTACGACAGTACACCCATGCAACTAATGAAAAACTGTTTTTT. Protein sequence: CASSSRLRQYTHATNEKLFF.

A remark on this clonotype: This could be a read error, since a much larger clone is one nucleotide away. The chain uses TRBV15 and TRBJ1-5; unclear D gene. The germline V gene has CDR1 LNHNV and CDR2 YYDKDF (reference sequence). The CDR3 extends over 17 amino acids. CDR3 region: CATGRVRYSYSDQPQHF. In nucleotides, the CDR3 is TGTGCCACCGGACGGGTCCGGTACTCTTATAGCGATCAGCCCCAGCATTTT.

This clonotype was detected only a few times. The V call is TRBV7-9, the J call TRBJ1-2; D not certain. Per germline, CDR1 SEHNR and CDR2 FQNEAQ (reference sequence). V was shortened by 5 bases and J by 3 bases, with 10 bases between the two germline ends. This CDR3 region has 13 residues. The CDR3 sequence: CASSPPDDYGYTF. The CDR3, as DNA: TGTGCCAGCAGCCCTCCGGACGACTATGGCTACACCTTC.

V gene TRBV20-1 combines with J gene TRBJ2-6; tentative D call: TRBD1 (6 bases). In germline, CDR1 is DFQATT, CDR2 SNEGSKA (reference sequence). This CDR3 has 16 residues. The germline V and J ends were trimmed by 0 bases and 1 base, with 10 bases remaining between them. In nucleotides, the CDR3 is TGCAGTGCTAGAGAGGGGGCTTGGTCTGGGGCCAACGTCCTGACTTTC. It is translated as CSAREGAWSGANVLTF.

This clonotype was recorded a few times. The CDR3 nucleotides are TGTGCCAGCAGCGGTATTAGGCCCGGGGAGCTGTTTTTT. Protein: CASSGIRPGELFF. The V call is TRBV14, the J call TRBJ2-2, with D hard to call. This CDR3 spans 13 amino acids. With 5 bases removed from V and 6 bases from J, the gap between germline ends came to 10 bases. CDR1 SGHDN and CDR2 FVKESK come from the germline V gene.

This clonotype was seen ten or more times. Here the CDR3 DNA reads TGCAGCGGGGGTTTCGGACAGGAGTCTGAAAAACTGTTTTTT. Protein sequence: CSGGFGQESEKLFF. The genes are TRBV29-1 and TRBJ1-4, with TRBD1 identical over 7 bases. This CDR3 comprises 14 residues. The V and J ends lost 7 bases and 7 bases, in that order; junction bases with no gene match: 12. Per germline, CDR1 SQVTM and CDR2 ANQGSEA.

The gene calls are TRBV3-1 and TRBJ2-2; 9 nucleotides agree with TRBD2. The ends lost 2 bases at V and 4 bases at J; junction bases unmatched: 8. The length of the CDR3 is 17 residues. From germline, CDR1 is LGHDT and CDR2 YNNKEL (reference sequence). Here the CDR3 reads CASSQLSGRAGTGELFF. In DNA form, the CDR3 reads TGTGCCAGCAGCCAACTTAGCGGGAGAGCGGGCACCGGGGAGCTGTTTTTT.

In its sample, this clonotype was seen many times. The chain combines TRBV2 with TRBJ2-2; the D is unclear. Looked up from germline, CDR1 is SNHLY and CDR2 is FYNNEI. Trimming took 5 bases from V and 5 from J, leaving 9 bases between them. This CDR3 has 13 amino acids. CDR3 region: CASSLTRTGELFF. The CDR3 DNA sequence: TGTGCCAGCAGTTTAACCCGGACCGGGGAGCTGTTTTTT.

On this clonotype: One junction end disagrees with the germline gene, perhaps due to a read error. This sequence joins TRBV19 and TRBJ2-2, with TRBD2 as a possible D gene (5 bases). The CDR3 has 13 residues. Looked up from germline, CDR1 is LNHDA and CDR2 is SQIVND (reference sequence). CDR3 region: CASSILYTGELSF. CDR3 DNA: TGTGCCAGTAGTATTTTGTATACCGGGGAGCTGTCTTTT.

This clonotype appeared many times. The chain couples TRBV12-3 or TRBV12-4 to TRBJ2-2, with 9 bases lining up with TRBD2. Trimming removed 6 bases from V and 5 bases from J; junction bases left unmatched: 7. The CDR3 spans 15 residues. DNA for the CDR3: TGTGCCAGCAGCCATAGCGGGAGTATGACCGGGGAGCTGTTTTTT. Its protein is CASSHSGSMTGELFF.

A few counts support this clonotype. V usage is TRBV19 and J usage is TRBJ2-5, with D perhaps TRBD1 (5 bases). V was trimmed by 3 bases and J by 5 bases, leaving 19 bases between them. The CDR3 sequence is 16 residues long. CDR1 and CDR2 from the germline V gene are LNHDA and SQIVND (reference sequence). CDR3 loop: CASSMTARIHWETQYF. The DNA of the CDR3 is TGTGCCAGTAGTATGACAGCTAGGATTCACTGGGAGACCCAGTACTTC.

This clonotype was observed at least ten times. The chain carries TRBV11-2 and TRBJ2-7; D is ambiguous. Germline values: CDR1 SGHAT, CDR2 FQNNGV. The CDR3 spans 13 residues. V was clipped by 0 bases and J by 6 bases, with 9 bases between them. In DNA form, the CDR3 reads TGTGCCAGCAGCTTAGAATGGTTGGGCGAGCAGTACTTC. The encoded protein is CASSLEWLGEQYF. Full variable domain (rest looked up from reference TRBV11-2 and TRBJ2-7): EAGVAQSPRYKIIEKRQSVAFWCNPISGHATLYWYQQILGQGPKLLIQFQNNGVVDDSQLPKDRFSAERLKGVDSTLKIQPAKLEDSAVYLCASSLEWLGEQYFGPGTRLTVT.

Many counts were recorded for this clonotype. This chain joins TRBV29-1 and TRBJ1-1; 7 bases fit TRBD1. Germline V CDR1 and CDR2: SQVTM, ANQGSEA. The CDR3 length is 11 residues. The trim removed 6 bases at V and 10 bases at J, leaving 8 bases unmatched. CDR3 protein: CSVPQGSGAFF. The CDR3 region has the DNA TGCAGCGTCCCACAGGGGAGTGGAGCTTTCTTT.

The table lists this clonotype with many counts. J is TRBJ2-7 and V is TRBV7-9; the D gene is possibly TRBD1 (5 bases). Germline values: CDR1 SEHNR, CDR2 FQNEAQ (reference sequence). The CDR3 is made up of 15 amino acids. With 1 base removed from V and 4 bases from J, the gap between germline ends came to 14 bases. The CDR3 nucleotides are TGTGCCAGCAGCTTAGGCAGGGCGTACGGGTACGAGCAGTACTTC. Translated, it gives CASSLGRAYGYEQYF.

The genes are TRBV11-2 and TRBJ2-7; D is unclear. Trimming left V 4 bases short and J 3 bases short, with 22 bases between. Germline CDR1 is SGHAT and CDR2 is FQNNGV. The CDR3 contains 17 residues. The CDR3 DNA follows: TGTGCCAGCAGCTCAAAAATCCGGGCCCTGATTAACTACGAGCAGTACTTC. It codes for CASSSKIRALINYEQYF.

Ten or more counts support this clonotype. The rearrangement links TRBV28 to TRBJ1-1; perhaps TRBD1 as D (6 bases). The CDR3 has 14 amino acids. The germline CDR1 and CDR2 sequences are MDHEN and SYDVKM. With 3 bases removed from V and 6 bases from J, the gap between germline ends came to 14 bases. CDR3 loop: CASSFRGGGAEAFF. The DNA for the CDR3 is TGTGCCAGCAGTTTCAGGGGTGGCGGTGCTGAAGCTTTCTTT.

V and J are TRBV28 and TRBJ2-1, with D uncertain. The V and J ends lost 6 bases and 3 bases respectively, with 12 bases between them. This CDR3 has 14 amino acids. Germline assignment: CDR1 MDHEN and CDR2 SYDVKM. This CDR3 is CASRLDGLYNEQFF. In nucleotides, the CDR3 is TGTGCCAGCAGACTCGACGGCCTCTACAATGAGCAGTTCTTC. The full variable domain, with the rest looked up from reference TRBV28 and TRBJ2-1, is DVKVTQSSRYLVKRTGEKVFLECVQDMDHENMFWYRQDPGLGLRLIYFSYDVKMKEKGDIPEGYSVSREKKERFSLILESASTNQTSMYLCASRLDGLYNEQFFGPGTRLTVL.

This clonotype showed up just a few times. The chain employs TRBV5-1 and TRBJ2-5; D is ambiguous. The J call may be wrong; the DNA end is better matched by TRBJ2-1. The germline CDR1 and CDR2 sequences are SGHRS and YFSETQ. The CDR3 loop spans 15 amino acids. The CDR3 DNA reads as TGCGCCAGCAGCTTGGTAGGTGACACGTACAATGAGCAGTTCTTC. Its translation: CASSLVGDTYNEQFF.

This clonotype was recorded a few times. The CDR3 bases are TGCAGTGCTAGAGATTCTAGCGGGACGACAGATACGCAGTATTTT. It encodes CSARDSSGTTDTQYF. The V and J genes are TRBV20-1 and TRBJ2-3; 9 bases are shared with TRBD2. The CDR3 loop spans 15 amino acids. V trimming: 0 bases; J trimming: 3 bases; junction bases outside the gene matches: 4. Germline CDR1 DFQATT, CDR2 SNEGSKA (reference sequence).

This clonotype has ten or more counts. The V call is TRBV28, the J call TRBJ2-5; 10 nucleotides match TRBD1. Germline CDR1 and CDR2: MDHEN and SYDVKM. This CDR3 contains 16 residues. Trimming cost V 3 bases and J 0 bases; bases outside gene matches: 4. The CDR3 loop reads CASSFSGQGHQETQYF. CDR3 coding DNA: TGTGCCAGCAGTTTTTCGGGACAGGGGCACCAAGAGACCCAGTACTTC.